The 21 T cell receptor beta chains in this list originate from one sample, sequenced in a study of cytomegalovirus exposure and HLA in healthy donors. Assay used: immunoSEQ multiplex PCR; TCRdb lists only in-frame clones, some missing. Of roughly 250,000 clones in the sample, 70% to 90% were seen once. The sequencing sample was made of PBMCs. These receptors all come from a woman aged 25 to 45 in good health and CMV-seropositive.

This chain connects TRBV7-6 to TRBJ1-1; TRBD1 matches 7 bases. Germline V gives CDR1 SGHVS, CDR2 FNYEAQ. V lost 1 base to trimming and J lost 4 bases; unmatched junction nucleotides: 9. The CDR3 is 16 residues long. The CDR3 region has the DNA TGTGCCAGCAGCTTAGTTAGTTCCAGGGACAGCACTGAAGCTTTCTTT. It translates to CASSLVSSRDSTEAFF.

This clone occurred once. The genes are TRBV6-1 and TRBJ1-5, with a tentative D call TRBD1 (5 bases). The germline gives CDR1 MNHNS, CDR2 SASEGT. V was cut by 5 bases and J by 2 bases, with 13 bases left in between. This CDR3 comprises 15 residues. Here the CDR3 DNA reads TGTGCCAGCAGTCGTAATAAACAGGGCAATCAGCCCCAGCATTTT. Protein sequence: CASSRNKQGNQPQHF.

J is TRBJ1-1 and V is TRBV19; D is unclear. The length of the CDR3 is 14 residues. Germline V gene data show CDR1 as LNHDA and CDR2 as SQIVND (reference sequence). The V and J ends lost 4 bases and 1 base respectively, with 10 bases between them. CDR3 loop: CASSTGNRNTEAFF. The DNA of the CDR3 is TGTGCCAGTAGTACGGGGAACAGGAACACTGAAGCTTTCTTT.

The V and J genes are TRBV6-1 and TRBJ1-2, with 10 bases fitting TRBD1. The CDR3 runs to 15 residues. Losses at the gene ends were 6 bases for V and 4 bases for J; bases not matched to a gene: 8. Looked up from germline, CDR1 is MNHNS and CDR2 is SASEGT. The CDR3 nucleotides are TGTGCCAGCAGGTATTCGGGACAGGGGATCTATGGCTACACCTTC. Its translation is CASRYSGQGIYGYTF.

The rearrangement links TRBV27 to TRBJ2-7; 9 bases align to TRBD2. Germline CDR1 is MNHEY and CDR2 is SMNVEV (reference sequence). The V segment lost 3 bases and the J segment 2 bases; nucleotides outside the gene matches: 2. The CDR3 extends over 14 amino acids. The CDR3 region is CASSLIAGAYEQYF. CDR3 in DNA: TGTGCCAGCAGTTTGATAGCGGGAGCCTACGAGCAGTACTTC.

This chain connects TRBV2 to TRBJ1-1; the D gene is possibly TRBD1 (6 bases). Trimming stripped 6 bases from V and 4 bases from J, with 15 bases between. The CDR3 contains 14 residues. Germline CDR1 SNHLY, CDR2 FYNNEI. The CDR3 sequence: CASRAGAAVTEAFF. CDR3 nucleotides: TGTGCCAGCAGGGCAGGGGCCGCAGTCACTGAAGCTTTCTTT. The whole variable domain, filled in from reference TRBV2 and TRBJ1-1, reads EPEVTQTPSHQVTQMGQEVILRCVPISNHLYFYWYRQILGQKVEFLVSFYNNEISEKSEIFDDQFSVERPDGSNFTLKIRSTKLEDSAMYFCASRAGAAVTEAFFGQGTRLTVV.

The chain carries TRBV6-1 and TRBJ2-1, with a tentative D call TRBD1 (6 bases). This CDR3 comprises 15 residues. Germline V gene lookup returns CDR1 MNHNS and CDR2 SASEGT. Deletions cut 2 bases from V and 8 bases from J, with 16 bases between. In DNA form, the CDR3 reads TGTGCCAGCAGTGAATCCAATGGGGGCGTTGATGAGCAGTTCTTC. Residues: CASSESNGGVDEQFF.

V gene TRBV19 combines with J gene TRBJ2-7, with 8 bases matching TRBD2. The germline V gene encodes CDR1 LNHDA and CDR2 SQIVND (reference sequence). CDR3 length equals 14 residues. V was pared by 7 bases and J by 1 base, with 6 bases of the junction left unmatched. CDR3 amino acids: CASTLTGGSYEQYF. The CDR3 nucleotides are TGTGCCAGTACCCTCACGGGAGGGTCCTACGAGCAGTACTTC.

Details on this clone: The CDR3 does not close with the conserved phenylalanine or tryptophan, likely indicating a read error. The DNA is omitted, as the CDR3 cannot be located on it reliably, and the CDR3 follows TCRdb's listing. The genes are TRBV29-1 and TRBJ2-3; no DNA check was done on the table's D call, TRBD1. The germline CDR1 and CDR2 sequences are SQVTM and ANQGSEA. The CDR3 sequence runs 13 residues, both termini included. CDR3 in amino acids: CSVEQDTLRSFFV.

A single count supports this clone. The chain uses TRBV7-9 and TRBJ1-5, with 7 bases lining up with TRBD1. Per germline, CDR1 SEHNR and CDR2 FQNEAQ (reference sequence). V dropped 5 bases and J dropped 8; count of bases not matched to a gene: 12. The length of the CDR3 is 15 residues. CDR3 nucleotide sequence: TGTGCCAGCAGCCTTGGGACAGCTATTGTGGAGCCCCAGCATTTT. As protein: CASSLGTAIVEPQHF. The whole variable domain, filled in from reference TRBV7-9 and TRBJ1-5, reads DTGVSQNPRHKITKRGQNVTFRCDPISEHNRLYWYRQTLGQGPEFLTYFQNEAQLEKSRLLSDRFSAERPKGSFSTLEIQRTEQGDSAMYLCASSLGTAIVEPQHFGDGTRLSIL.

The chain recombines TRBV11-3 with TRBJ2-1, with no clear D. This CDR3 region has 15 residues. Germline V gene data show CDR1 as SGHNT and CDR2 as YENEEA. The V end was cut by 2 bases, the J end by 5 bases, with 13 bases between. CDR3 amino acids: CASSLTGLRNNEQFF. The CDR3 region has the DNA TGTGCCAGCAGCTTAACCGGTCTCCGAAACAATGAGCAGTTCTTC.

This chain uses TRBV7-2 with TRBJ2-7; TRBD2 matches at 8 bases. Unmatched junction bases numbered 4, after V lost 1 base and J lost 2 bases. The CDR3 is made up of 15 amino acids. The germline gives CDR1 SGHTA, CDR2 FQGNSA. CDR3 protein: CASSLELLAAYEQYF. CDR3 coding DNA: TGTGCCAGCAGCTTAGAGTTACTAGCGGCCTACGAGCAGTACTTC.

In nucleotides, the CDR3 is TGTGCCAGTACCTCCGGAGGAGGCAGTCCTTCCTACGAGCAGTACTTC. It codes for CASTSGGGSPSYEQYF. V is TRBV19 and J is TRBJ2-7, with a weak D call TRBD2 (5 bases). V dropped 7 bases and J dropped 1 base, with 20 bases sitting between them. The CDR3 sequence is 16 residues long. CDR1 and CDR2 from the germline V gene are LNHDA and SQIVND (reference sequence). The full variable domain, in which reference TRBV19 and TRBJ2-7 provide the parts outside the CDR3, is DGGITQSPKYLFRKEGQNVTLSCEQNLNHDAMYWYRQDPGQGLRLIYYSQIVNDFQKGDIAEGYSVSREKKESFPLTVTSAQKNPTAFYLCASTSGGGSPSYEQYFGPGTRLTVT.

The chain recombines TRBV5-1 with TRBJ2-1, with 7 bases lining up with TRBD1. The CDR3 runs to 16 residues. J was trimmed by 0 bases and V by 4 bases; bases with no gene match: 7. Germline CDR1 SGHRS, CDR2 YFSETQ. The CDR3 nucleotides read TGCGCCAGCAGCGTAGTGACAGGGAGCTCCTACAATGAGCAGTTCTTC. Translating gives CASSVVTGSSYNEQFF.

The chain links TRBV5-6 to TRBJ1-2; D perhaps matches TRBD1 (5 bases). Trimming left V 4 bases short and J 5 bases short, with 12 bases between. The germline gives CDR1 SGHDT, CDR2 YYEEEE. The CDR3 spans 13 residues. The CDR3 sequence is CASSAGTVYGYTF. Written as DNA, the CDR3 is TGTGCCAGCAGCGCGGGGACTGTGTATGGCTACACCTTC.

CDR3 loop: CATTGDGELFF. The DNA for the CDR3 is TGTGCCACCACGGGAGACGGGGAGCTGTTTTTT. The V and J genes are TRBV19 and TRBJ2-2; a weak D match, TRBD2 (6 bases). V lost 10 bases to trimming and J lost 7 bases, with 10 bases between them. Germline lookup yields CDR1 LNHDA and CDR2 SQIVND (reference sequence). The CDR3 consists of 11 residues.

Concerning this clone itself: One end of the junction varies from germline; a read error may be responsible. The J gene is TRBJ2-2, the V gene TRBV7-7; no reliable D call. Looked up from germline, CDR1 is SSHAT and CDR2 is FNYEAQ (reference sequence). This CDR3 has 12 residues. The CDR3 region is CASSPVSGELFF. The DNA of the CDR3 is TGTGCTAGCAGCCCAGTGTCTGGGGAGCTGTTTTTT.

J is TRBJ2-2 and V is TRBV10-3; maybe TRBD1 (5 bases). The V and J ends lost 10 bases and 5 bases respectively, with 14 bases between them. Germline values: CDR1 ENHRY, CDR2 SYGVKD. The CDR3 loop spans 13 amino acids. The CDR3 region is CATDNRQTGELFF. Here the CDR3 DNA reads TGTGCCACCGACAACCGACAGACCGGGGAGCTGTTTTTT.

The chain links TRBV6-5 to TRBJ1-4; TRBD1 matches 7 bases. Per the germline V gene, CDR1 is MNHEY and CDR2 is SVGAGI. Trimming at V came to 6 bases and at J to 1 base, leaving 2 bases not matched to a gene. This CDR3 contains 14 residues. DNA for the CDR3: TGTGCCAGCAGCTGGGACAGAACTAATGAAAAACTGTTTTTT. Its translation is CASSWDRTNEKLFF.

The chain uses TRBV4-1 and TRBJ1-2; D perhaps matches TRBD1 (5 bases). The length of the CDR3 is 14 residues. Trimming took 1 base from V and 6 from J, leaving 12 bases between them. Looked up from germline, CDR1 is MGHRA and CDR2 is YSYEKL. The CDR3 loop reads CASSQVVGADGYTF. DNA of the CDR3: TGCGCCAGCAGCCAAGTAGTAGGGGCAGATGGCTACACCTTC.

CDR3 protein: CASSRSHRGRGWNTEAFF. The CDR3 coding sequence is TGTGCCAGCAGCCGATCACACAGGGGACGGGGTTGGAACACTGAAGCTTTCTTT. The chain has TRBV27 and TRBJ1-1; TRBD1 matches at 7 bases. CDR1 is MNHEY, CDR2 SMNVEV, per germline (reference sequence). The CDR3 is 18 amino acids. V was pared by 6 bases and J by 1 base, with 17 bases of the junction left unmatched.